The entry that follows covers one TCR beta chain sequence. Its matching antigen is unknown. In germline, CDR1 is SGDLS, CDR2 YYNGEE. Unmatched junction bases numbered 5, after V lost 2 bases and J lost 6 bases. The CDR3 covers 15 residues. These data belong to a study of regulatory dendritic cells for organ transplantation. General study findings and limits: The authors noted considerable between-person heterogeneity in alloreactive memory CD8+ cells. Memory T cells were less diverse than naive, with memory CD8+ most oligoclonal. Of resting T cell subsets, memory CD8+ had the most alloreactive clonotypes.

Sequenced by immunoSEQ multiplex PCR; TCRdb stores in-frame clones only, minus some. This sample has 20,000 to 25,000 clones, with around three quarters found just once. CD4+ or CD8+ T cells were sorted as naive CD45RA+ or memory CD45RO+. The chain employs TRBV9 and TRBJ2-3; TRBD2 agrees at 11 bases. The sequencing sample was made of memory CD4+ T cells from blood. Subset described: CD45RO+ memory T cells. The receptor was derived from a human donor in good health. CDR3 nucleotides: TGTGCCAGCAGCGTCTCTAGCGGGGGGAGGGATACGCAGTATTTT. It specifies CASSVSSGGRDTQYF.